Presented here are 31 T cell receptor beta chains from one specimen sequenced in a study of blood T cell repertoires in COVID-19. The protocol was immunoSEQ multiplex PCR, while the TCRdb copy is restricted to in-frame clones and leaves out a portion. The repertoire includes under 80,000 clones, almost 85% of them detected once, and over 8.5% sits in the top ten. The specimen was peripheral blood. The source of these receptors is a man aged 50-60 years with acute or convalescent COVID-19.

The rearrangement links TRBV27 to TRBJ2-3; 10 bases are shared with TRBD2. Germline CDR1 is MNHEY and CDR2 is SMNVEV (reference sequence). Trimming cost V 6 bases and J 0 bases; bases outside gene matches: 6. This CDR3 is built from 16 residues. DNA of the CDR3: TGTGCCAGCAGACATAGCGGGGGGCAGAGCACAGATACGCAGTATTTT. This gives the protein CASRHSGGQSTDTQYF.

The chain is built from TRBV30 and TRBJ1-2, with 8 positions matching TRBD1. V was clipped by 5 bases and J by 4 bases; unmatched bases: 3. Germline CDR1 reads GTSNPN; CDR2 reads SVGIG (reference sequence). The CDR3 has 12 amino acids. CDR3 amino acids: CAWGQGGYGYTF. The CDR3 DNA follows: TGTGCCTGGGGACAGGGCGGCTATGGCTACACCTTC. Based on the CDR3 plus reference TRBV30 and TRBJ1-2, the full variable domain is SQTIHQWPATLVQPVGSPLSLECTVEGTSNPNLYWYRQAAGRGLQLLFYSVGIGQISSEVPQNLSASRPQDRQFILSSKKLLLSDSGFYLCAWGQGGYGYTFGSGTRLTVV.

The J gene is TRBJ1-5, the V gene TRBV10-3; 7 bases are a match to TRBD1. The CDR3 spans 13 residues. The germline CDR1 and CDR2 sequences are ENHRY and SYGVKD. V shed 10 bases and J 5 bases; nucleotides not matched to a gene: 8. The CDR3 region is CATWTGSDQPQHF. The CDR3 DNA follows: TGTGCCACCTGGACAGGCTCGGATCAGCCCCAGCATTTT.

V and J are TRBV5-6 and TRBJ2-5, with D perhaps matching TRBD2 (6 bases). V shed 9 bases and J shed 5 bases, with 14 bases lying between them. CDR1 and CDR2 (germline): SGHDT, YYEEEE. This CDR3 is built from 12 residues. The CDR3 region is CATRRGSETQYF. CDR3 nucleotides: TGTGCCACTCGGCGGGGCAGCGAGACCCAGTACTTC.

The rearrangement uses TRBV7-7 and TRBJ2-2, with D possibly being TRBD1 (5 bases). This CDR3 spans 15 amino acids. V lost 5 bases, J lost 4 bases, and 14 bases lay in between. The germline CDR1 and CDR2 sequences are SSHAT and FNYEAQ (reference sequence). CDR3 sequence: CASSPNTDSTGELFF. CDR3 DNA sequence: TGTGCCAGCAGCCCCAACACAGACAGCACCGGGGAGCTGTTTTTT.

This chain connects TRBV20-1 to TRBJ1-2, with TRBD1 matching 8 bases. V shed 3 bases, J shed 8 bases, and the junction held 11 bases outside the gene matches. In germline, CDR1 is DFQATT, CDR2 SNEGSKA (reference sequence). The CDR3 runs 14 residues. The CDR3 DNA reads as TGCAGTGCTAGTCTGCCTGGGACAGGAGGAGGCTACACCTTC. It translates to CSASLPGTGGGYTF.

The chain has TRBV27 and TRBJ1-4; no reliable D call. The V gene's germline CDR1 is MNHEY and CDR2 SMNVEV (reference sequence). The CDR3 runs 12 residues. Deletions cut 7 bases from V and 6 bases from J, with 9 bases between. CDR3 bases: TGTGCCAGCAACGGGTGGGATGAAAAACTGTTTTTT. It encodes CASNGWDEKLFF.

V usage is TRBV12-3 or TRBV12-4 and J usage is TRBJ2-2; D might be TRBD1 (6 bases). CDR3 length: 13 amino acids. V gave up 3 bases and J gave up 5 bases, with 7 bases separating them. The CDR3 region is CASSFQGTGELFF. The CDR3 DNA reads TGTGCCAGCAGTTTCCAGGGGACCGGGGAGCTGTTTTTT.

In its sample, this clone was seen a few times. The rearrangement uses TRBV5-1 and TRBJ1-2; TRBD1 is a possible D gene (5 bases). With 5 bases removed from V and 6 bases from J, the gap between germline ends came to 11 bases. Germline V gives CDR1 SGHRS, CDR2 YFSETQ. The CDR3 extends over 12 amino acids. The CDR3 nucleotides read TGCGCCAGCAGAACCGCAGGGAATGGCTACACCTTC. Translated, it gives CASRTAGNGYTF.

This chain connects TRBV7-9 to TRBJ1-4; 7 bases are a match to TRBD1. Germline CDR1 SEHNR, CDR2 FQNEAQ (reference sequence). The CDR3 sequence is 15 residues long. The V and J ends lost 1 base and 5 bases, in that order; junction bases with no gene match: 4. The CDR3 DNA follows: TGTGCCAGCAGCTTAGGGGACAGATGGAATGAAAAACTGTTTTTT. Its protein product is CASSLGDRWNEKLFF.

This clone has a single count. The chain uses TRBV7-2 and TRBJ2-1, with a weak D call TRBD2 (6 bases). V lost 5 bases to trimming and J lost 7 bases, with 18 bases between them. This CDR3 region has 15 residues. CDR1 is SGHTA, CDR2 FQGNSA, per germline. The CDR3 nucleotides read TGTGCCAGCAGCCTCGACGGGAGTTTGGGGAATGAGCAGTTCTTC. Its translation is CASSLDGSLGNEQFF.

The genes are TRBV24-1 and TRBJ2-3; D unclear. Per the germline V gene, CDR1 is KGHDR and CDR2 is SFDVKD. V lost 7 bases, J lost 6 bases, and 10 bases lay in between. The CDR3 is 12 amino acids. In nucleotides, the CDR3 is TGTGCCACCAGCCAACAGTACGATACGCAGTATTTT. Amino acids: CATSQQYDTQYF.

The chain is built from TRBV5-1 and TRBJ2-2; TRBD2 might be the D (6 bases). Between the trimmed V and J ends, which lost 4 bases and 0 bases, there was a span of 10 bases. Per the germline V gene, CDR1 is SGHRS and CDR2 is YFSETQ. The CDR3 has 15 residues. The DNA of the CDR3 is TGCGCCAGCAGCCTTAGCGGAGCGAACACCGGGGAGCTGTTTTTT. As protein: CASSLSGANTGELFF.

This clone has just a few counts. CDR3 sequence reads: CASTAGGEATYEQYF. CDR3 bases: TGTGCCAGCACCGCCGGCGGGGAGGCGACCTACGAGCAGTACTTC. The chain employs TRBV9 and TRBJ2-7, with D perhaps matching TRBD2 (6 bases). From germline, CDR1 is SGDLS and CDR2 YYNGEE. Deletions cut 6 bases from V and 2 bases from J, with 18 bases between. The CDR3 totals 15 residues.

The CDR3 nucleotides are TGTGCCAGCAGTTTTTTCCCCCTACTAGCGGACCTCACAGATACGCAGTATTTT. Translation: CASSFFPLLADLTDTQYF. The chain uses TRBV27 and TRBJ2-3, with 8 positions matching TRBD2. Germline lookup yields CDR1 MNHEY and CDR2 SMNVEV (reference sequence). J gave up 2 bases and V 3 bases, and 13 bases lay outside the gene matches. The length of the CDR3 is 18 residues.

The chain couples TRBV6-5 to TRBJ2-7; TRBD2 aligns across 11 bases. Germline-derived CDR1 and CDR2 are MNHEY and SVGAGI. The CDR3 has 15 residues. V gave up 8 bases and J gave up 0 bases; unmatched junction bases: 6. The CDR3 DNA follows: TGTGCCAGCTCGACTAGCGGGACCGGCTCCTACGAGCAGTACTTC. This sequence encodes CASSTSGTGSYEQYF.

This clone turned up a few times. V usage is TRBV6-5 and J usage is TRBJ1-4, with 7 bases identical to TRBD1. The germline gives CDR1 MNHEY, CDR2 SVGAGI. The CDR3 covers 14 residues. V was pared by 6 bases and J by 3 bases, with 4 bases of the junction left unmatched. Here the CDR3 DNA reads TGTGCCAGCAGACAACAGGGGTCTAATGAAAAACTGTTTTTT. Translating gives CASRQQGSNEKLFF.

The chain combines TRBV24-1 with TRBJ2-5, with a weak D call TRBD1 (6 bases). The length of the CDR3 is 13 residues. With 9 bases removed from V and 4 bases from J, the gap between germline ends came to 14 bases. Germline assignment: CDR1 KGHDR and CDR2 SFDVKD. Here the CDR3 DNA reads TGTGCCACCTCGGACAGTAGGGGAGAGACCCAGTACTTC. This encodes CATSDSRGETQYF.

The sample holds one count of this clone. The V and J genes are TRBV3-1 (or the pseudogene TRBV3-2) and TRBJ2-1, with TRBD2 identical over 9 bases. CDR3 length equals 12 residues. V gave up 10 bases and J gave up 5 bases; unmatched junction bases: 3. The germline V gene has CDR1 LGHDT and CDR2 YNNKEL (reference sequence). As DNA, the CDR3 is TGTGCCATCAAGCGGGGGGACAATGAGCAGTTCTTC. This translates into CAIKRGDNEQFF.

This clone showed up just a few times. The chain carries TRBV25-1 and TRBJ2-3; TRBD1 might be the D (5 bases). This CDR3 has 16 residues. The V gene lost 5 bases and the J gene lost 0 bases, with 15 bases spanning the gap. Looked up from germline, CDR1 is MGHDK and CDR2 is SYGVNS. CDR3 sequence (DNA): TGTGCCAGCAGTACCCTAGGGGATTCTAGCACAGATACGCAGTATTTT. Residues: CASSTLGDSSTDTQYF.

CDR3 amino acids: CASSVGLAGGAYNEQFF. For the CDR3, the DNA is TGTGCCAGCAGCGTAGGCCTAGCGGGAGGTGCGTACAATGAGCAGTTCTTC. J is TRBJ2-1 and V is TRBV9, with 11 nucleotides matching TRBD2. The CDR3 sequence is 17 residues long. Losses at the gene ends were 0 bases for V and 4 bases for J; bases not matched to a gene: 6. CDR1 is SGDLS, CDR2 YYNGEE, per germline.

Only a few counts were recorded for this clone. The genes are TRBV6-6 and TRBJ2-1; TRBD1 matches at 11 bases. V shed 6 bases, J shed 6 bases, and the junction held 4 bases outside the gene matches. The CDR3 has 14 residues. Per the germline V gene, CDR1 is MNHNY and CDR2 is SVGAGI (reference sequence). This CDR3 reads CASRAGTGGNEQFF. DNA of the CDR3: TGTGCCAGCAGAGCCGGGACAGGGGGCAATGAGCAGTTCTTC.

V usage is TRBV6-2 or TRBV6-3 and J usage is TRBJ2-1; no definite D call. CDR1 is MNHEY and CDR2 is SVGEGT in the germline V gene. This CDR3 comprises 13 residues. V lost 5 bases, J lost 5 bases, and 10 bases lay in between. CDR3 DNA sequence: TGTGCCAGCAGTATCTTCCAGGACAATGAGCAGTTCTTC. Translation: CASSIFQDNEQFF.

The sample holds one count of this clone. The chain employs TRBV7-9 and TRBJ1-1; D is uncertain. CDR1 is SEHNR and CDR2 is FQNEAQ in the germline V gene (reference sequence). Trimming removed 2 bases from V and 7 bases from J, with 20 bases in between. The CDR3 runs 16 residues. CDR3 residues: CASSLLRNPISIEAFF. DNA for the CDR3: TGTGCCAGCAGCTTACTCCGAAACCCTATCTCCATTGAAGCTTTCTTT. Supplemented by reference TRBV7-9 and TRBJ1-1, the full variable domain reads DTGVSQNPRHKITKRGQNVTFRCDPISEHNRLYWYRQTLGQGPEFLTYFQNEAQLEKSRLLSDRFSAERPKGSFSTLEIQRTEQGDSAMYLCASSLLRNPISIEAFFGQGTRLTVV.

The rearrangement joins TRBV7-2 to TRBJ2-1; 10 bases map to TRBD2. The V gene's germline CDR1 is SGHTA and CDR2 FQGNSA. V shed 3 bases and J 2 bases; nucleotides not matched to a gene: 7. The CDR3 is 17 amino acids. The CDR3 DNA follows: TGTGCCAGCAGCTTCTTATCGACTAGCGGGCCCTACAATGAGCAGTTCTTC. The encoded protein is CASSFLSTSGPYNEQFF.

The chain combines TRBV5-6 with TRBJ1-6; possibly TRBD1 for D (6 bases). Trimming cost V 4 bases and J 7 bases, with 15 bases left between them. This CDR3 has 15 residues. CDR1 is SGHDT, CDR2 YYEEEE, per germline. CDR3 protein: CASSLPQGRNSPLHF. The CDR3 region has the DNA TGTGCCAGCAGCCTACCACAGGGTAGGAATTCACCCCTCCACTTT. Full variable domain (remainder filled in from reference TRBV5-6 and TRBJ1-6): DAGVTQSPTHLIKTRGQQVTLRCSPKSGHDTVSWYQQALGQGPQFIFQYYEEEERQRGNFPDRFSGHQFPNYSSELNVNALLLGDSALYLCASSLPQGRNSPLHFGNGTRLTVT.

This clone was counted once. This chain joins TRBV7-9 and TRBJ1-1, with TRBD1 as a possible D gene (6 bases). Germline V gives CDR1 SEHNR, CDR2 FQNEAQ (reference sequence). Trimming removed 1 base at V and 4 bases at J, with 19 bases between. The CDR3 totals 17 residues. CDR3 bases: TGTGCCAGCAGCTTAGGGGCAGGGGCTCCGGGAAGCACTGAAGCTTTCTTT. It yields the protein CASSLGAGAPGSTEAFF.

The chain couples TRBV4-2 to TRBJ1-6, with D hard to call. This CDR3 is built from 15 residues. V lost 10 bases and J lost 9, with 22 bases in between. Germline values: CDR1 LGHNA, CDR2 YNFKEQ. CDR3 nucleotides: TGTGCCACCCGGGGTGGAGGTCAGGAGGGTTCACCCCTCCACTTT. This encodes CATRGGGQEGSPLHF.

The count of this clone is one. The V gene is TRBV19, the J gene TRBJ2-1; 12 bases are a match to TRBD2. Germline CDR1 reads LNHDA; CDR2 reads SQIVND (reference sequence). V lost 4 bases to trimming and J lost 3 bases; unmatched junction nucleotides: 4. The CDR3 loop spans 16 amino acids. CDR3 bases: TGTGCCAGTAGTAGCAAACTAGCGGGAGGCTACAATGAGCAGTTCTTC. It encodes CASSSKLAGGYNEQFF.

This clone was recorded a few times. This sequence joins TRBV6-5 and TRBJ1-5; maybe TRBD1 (6 bases). Trimming removed 4 bases from V and 6 bases from J, with 10 bases in between. CDR1 is MNHEY and CDR2 is SVGAGI in the germline V gene. CDR3 size: 13 residues. The CDR3 is CASSLQQGQPQHF. DNA of the CDR3: TGTGCCAGCAGTTTACAACAGGGTCAGCCCCAGCATTTT.

This chain links TRBV12-5 with TRBJ2-1; D uncertain. V dropped 1 base and J dropped 9 bases, with 13 bases sitting between them. The V gene's germline CDR1 is LGHNT and CDR2 FRNRAP. CDR3 length equals 14 residues. CDR3 DNA: TGTGCTAGTGGTTTGGCCCTCAGTGTACGTGAGCAGTTCTTC. Translating it yields CASGLALSVREQFF.